Shown below are 2 T cell receptor beta chains from a single sample sequenced in a study of radiation and T cells in renal cell carcinoma. Clones were sequenced by immunoSEQ multiplex PCR, and TCRdb holds only the in-frame ones, with some missing. Found here are approximately 140,000 clones, roughly 85% of them singletons; the top ten hold approximately 24%. The time point here: baseline pretreatment blood. The treatment denotes: 15 Gy SBRT to primary tumor, nephrectomy 4 weeks later. Specimen: blood, collected from a patient whose treatment included radiotherapy and nephrectomy. The receptors come from a woman aged 50 to 65 with renal cell carcinoma.

The chain has TRBV6-5 and TRBJ1-2; 8 positions match TRBD1. The CDR3 has 15 residues. V was clipped by 2 bases and J by 0 bases; unmatched bases: 2. Germline V gene sequence: CDR1 MNHEY, CDR2 SVGAGI. The CDR3 protein is CASSYTDRANYGYTF. Written as DNA, the CDR3 is TGTGCCAGCAGTTACACGGACAGGGCTAACTATGGCTACACCTTC.

This clone is a singleton in its sample. J is TRBJ1-6 and V is TRBV10-2; 9 bases are shared with TRBD1. This CDR3 contains 17 residues. Germline values: CDR1 WSHSY, CDR2 SAAADI. J gave up 7 bases and V 3 bases, and 10 bases lay outside the gene matches. The chain's CDR3 is CASSDSTGGASNSPLHF. The CDR3 DNA reads as TGCGCCAGCAGTGATTCCACAGGGGGCGCGAGCAATTCACCCCTCCACTTT.